Listed below are T cell receptor beta chains from one sample, sequenced in a study of shared clonotypes between healthy human individuals. The data were produced by immunoSEQ multiplex PCR, yet TCRdb's version contains in-frame clones alone and is incomplete. The data hold 850,000 to 1,200,000 clones, with about 74% observed a single time. Specimen: memory CD4+ T cells sorted from blood. Source of these receptors: a young man in good health. Each CDR3 is given with its conserved first and last residue. Fields, in order: D gene, V gene, clone size, J gene, CDR3 DNA, CDR3 protein. The D gene is left open where the match is weak. Part of the rows lack a size; the others show once, few, many or a class for expanded clones.

D: TRBD1; V: TRBV10-3; size: NA; J: TRBJ1-5; DNA: TGTGCCATCAGTGAAGGGACAGGGGGCATGGAGCCCCAGCATTTT; CDR3: CAISEGTGGMEPQHF
D: TRBD1; V: TRBV5-1; size: NA; J: TRBJ1-2; DNA: TGCGCCAGCAGCCCGGACAGGACCTACTATGGCTACACCTTC; CDR3: CASSPDRTYYGYTF
D: NA; V: TRBV11-1; size: NA; J: TRBJ2-6; DNA: TGTGCCAGCAGCTTACTGGCTGGGGCCAACGTCCTGACTTTC; CDR3: CASSLLAGANVLTF
D: NA; V: TRBV2; size: once; J: TRBJ1-1; DNA: TGTGCCAGCAGGCCAAGGGGGGAAGGCACTGAAGCTTTCTTT; CDR3: CASRPRGEGTEAFF
D: TRBD1; V: TRBV2; size: NA; J: TRBJ1-1; DNA: TGTGCCAGCAGTGAAGAAGGGACAGGGATGAACACTGAAGCTTTCTTT; CDR3: CASSEEGTGMNTEAFF
D: NA; V: TRBV30; size: NA; J: TRBJ2-3; DNA: TGTGCCTGGAGAGGGGGGTTCACAGATACGCAGTATTTT; CDR3: CAWRGGFTDTQYF
D: NA; V: TRBV10-3; size: NA; J: TRBJ1-5; DNA: TGTGCCATCAGTGAAGGGCATCAGCCCCAGCATTTT; CDR3: CAISEGHQPQHF
D: TRBD2; V: TRBV4-1; size: NA; J: TRBJ2-3; DNA: TGCGCCAGCAGCCAAGAGGTGGCCCGACTAGCGGGGGGGCAAGATACGCAGTATTTT; CDR3: CASSQEVARLAGGQDTQYF
D: TRBD2; V: TRBV7-2; size: NA; J: TRBJ2-5; DNA: TGTGCCAGCAGCTTACCGCGGGGGGTAGGAGAGACCCAGTACTTC; CDR3: CASSLPRGVGETQYF
D: TRBD1; V: TRBV28; size: NA; J: TRBJ1-1; DNA: TGTGCCAGCAGTCCCACAGGGGACTGGAACACTGAAGCTTTCTTT; CDR3: CASSPTGDWNTEAFF
D: TRBD1; V: TRBV18; size: NA; J: TRBJ1-2; DNA: TGTGCCAGCTCCACCCAGACAGGGATTTATGGCTACACCTTC; CDR3: CASSTQTGIYGYTF
D: NA; V: TRBV7-2; size: NA; J: TRBJ2-2; DNA: TGTGCCAGCAGCTTAAGACAGAGGCCCGGGGAGCTGTTTTTT; CDR3: CASSLRQRPGELFF
D: NA; V: TRBV30; size: NA; J: TRBJ2-7; DNA: TGTGCCTGGGCCGACACGCGGGGCCTGTACAAGTACTTC; CDR3: CAWADTRGLYKYF
D: NA; V: TRBV7-2; size: NA; J: TRBJ2-1; DNA: TGTGCCAGCAGCTCCCGGTGGATTGGCGAGCAGTTCTTC; CDR3: CASSSRWIGEQFF
D: NA; V: TRBV25-1; size: NA; J: TRBJ1-1; DNA: TGTGCCAGCAGTGAAGGTGGGGCCGGTCGGGACACTGAAGCTTTCTTT; CDR3: CASSEGGAGRDTEAFF
D: NA; V: TRBV27; size: NA; J: TRBJ2-5; DNA: TGTGCCAGCAGTTTATTTGCAGCAGAGACCCAGTACTTC; CDR3: CASSLFAAETQYF
D: NA; V: TRBV18; size: NA; J: TRBJ1-6; DNA: TGTGCCAGTTCAGGGGATTTTAATTCACCCCTCCACTTT; CDR3: CASSGDFNSPLHF
D: NA; V: TRBV10-3; size: NA; J: TRBJ1-5; DNA: TGTGCCATCAGTGACGATAGCAATCAGCCCCAGCATTTT; CDR3: CAISDDSNQPQHF
D: NA; V: TRBV9; size: NA; J: TRBJ1-3; DNA: TGTGCCAGCAGCGTGGACACCTCTGGAAACACCATATATTTT; CDR3: CASSVDTSGNTIYF
D: NA; V: TRBV18; size: NA; J: TRBJ1-6; DNA: TGTGCCAGCTCACCACAGGGTAGCTCCTATAATTCACCCCTCCACTTT; CDR3: CASSPQGSSYNSPLHF
D: NA; V: TRBV7-2; size: NA; J: TRBJ2-2; DNA: TGTGCCAGCAGCTTAAAAGGTTTCGGGGAGCTGTTTTTT; CDR3: CASSLKGFGELFF
D: NA; V: TRBV19; size: few; J: TRBJ1-1; DNA: TGTGCCAGTAGTATCGCGACAGGAAACACTGAAGCTTTCTTT; CDR3: CASSIATGNTEAFF
D: TRBD1; V: TRBV19; size: once; J: TRBJ2-3; DNA: TGTGCCAGTAGTACCGGACAGGGGGTAAGCACAGATACGCAGTATTTT; CDR3: CASSTGQGVSTDTQYF
D: NA; V: TRBV12-5; size: NA; J: TRBJ1-1; DNA: TGTGCTAGTGGTCCGAGCCGGGACAATGCTGAAGCTTTCTTT; CDR3: CASGPSRDNAEAFF
D: TRBD1; V: TRBV6-5; size: once; J: TRBJ1-2; DNA: TGTGCCAGCAGTCCGACAGGGCGGGATGGCTACACCTTC; CDR3: CASSPTGRDGYTF
D: TRBD2; V: TRBV7-9; size: NA; J: TRBJ2-1; DNA: TGTGCCAGCAGCTTATCAGCGGGAGCCTACAATGAGCAGTTCTTC; CDR3: CASSLSAGAYNEQFF
D: TRBD2; V: TRBV25-1; size: once; J: TRBJ2-1; DNA: TGTGCCAGCAGTGTCGCTAGCGGGAGGGTTTCCTACAATGAGCAGTTCTTC; CDR3: CASSVASGRVSYNEQFF
D: TRBD1; V: TRBV5-8; size: NA; J: TRBJ2-7; DNA: TGTGCCAGCAGCCGAACAGGGGCCCTTACCTACGAGCAGTACTTC; CDR3: CASSRTGALTYEQYF
D: NA; V: TRBV4-1; size: NA; J: TRBJ1-4; DNA: TGCGCCAGCAGGGAATGGGGGGCCGGATATGAAAAACTGTTTTTT; CDR3: CASREWGAGYEKLFF
D: NA; V: TRBV6-5; size: NA; J: TRBJ2-3; DNA: TGTGCCAGCAGCTTTGACACCACAGATACGCAGTATTTT; CDR3: CASSFDTTDTQYF